This note documents a single T cell receptor beta chain sequence. Its matching antigen is unknown. The same CDR3 is also encoded by other DNA sequences in this sample. The table came from immunoSEQ multiplex PCR; TCRdb's copy has only in-frame clones and leaves some out. Among 800,000 or so clones, roughly 96% were seen once, and the ten largest hold less than 0.25%. The record originates from a study of shared clonotypes between healthy human individuals. Background on the study: Each donor's CD8 memory used one plate, CD8 naive two, each CD4 subset three.

The ends lost 5 bases at V and 3 bases at J; junction bases unmatched: 4. The CDR3 has 15 amino acids. Germline V gene lookup returns CDR1 SGHRS and CDR2 YFSETQ. CD8 cells regarded as naive lacked CD45RO, were positively chosen for CCR7, and omitted terminally differentiated effector memory CD45RA+ cells. Study findings and constraints: Investigators collected only blood, and repertoires in tissues likely differ. It was observed that 4% to 6% of naive CD4 clonotypes were shared across a few donors.

Sequenced input: naive CD8+ T cells sorted from blood. This chain connects TRBV5-1 to TRBJ2-1; 11 bases map to TRBD2. The TCR originated in a man aged 30 to 39 in good health. The CDR3 region is CASSSGTSGYNEQFF. In DNA form, the CDR3 reads TGCGCCAGCAGTTCCGGGACTAGCGGCTACAATGAGCAGTTCTTC.